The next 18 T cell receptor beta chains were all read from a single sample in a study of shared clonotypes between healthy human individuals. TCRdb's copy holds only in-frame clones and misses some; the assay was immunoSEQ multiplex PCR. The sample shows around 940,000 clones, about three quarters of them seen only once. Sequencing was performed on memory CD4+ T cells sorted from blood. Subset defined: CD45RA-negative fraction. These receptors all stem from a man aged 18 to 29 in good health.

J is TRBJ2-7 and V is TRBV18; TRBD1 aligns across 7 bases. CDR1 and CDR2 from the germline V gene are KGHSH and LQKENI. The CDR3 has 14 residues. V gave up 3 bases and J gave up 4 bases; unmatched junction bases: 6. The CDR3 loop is CASSPGQFGYEQYF. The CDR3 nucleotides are TGTGCCAGCTCACCGGGACAGTTCGGGTACGAGCAGTACTTC.

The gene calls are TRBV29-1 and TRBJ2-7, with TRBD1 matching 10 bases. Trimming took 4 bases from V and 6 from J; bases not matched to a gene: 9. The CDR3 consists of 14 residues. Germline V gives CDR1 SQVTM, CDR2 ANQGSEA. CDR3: CSVVRTGGVGEQYF. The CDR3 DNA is TGCAGCGTTGTCCGGACAGGGGGAGTTGGCGAGCAGTACTTC.

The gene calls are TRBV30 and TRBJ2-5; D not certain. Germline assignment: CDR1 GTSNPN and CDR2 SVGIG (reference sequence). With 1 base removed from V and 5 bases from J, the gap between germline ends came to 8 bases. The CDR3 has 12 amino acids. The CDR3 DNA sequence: TGTGCCTGGAGTGAAGTATCCGAGACCCAGTACTTC. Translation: CAWSEVSETQYF.

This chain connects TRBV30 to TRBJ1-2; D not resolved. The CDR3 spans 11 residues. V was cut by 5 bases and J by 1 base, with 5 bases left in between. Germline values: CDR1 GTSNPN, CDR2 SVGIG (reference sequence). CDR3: CAWDRNYGYTF. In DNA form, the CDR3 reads TGTGCCTGGGACCGTAACTATGGCTACACCTTC. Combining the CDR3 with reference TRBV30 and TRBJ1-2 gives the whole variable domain SQTIHQWPATLVQPVGSPLSLECTVEGTSNPNLYWYRQAAGRGLQLLFYSVGIGQISSEVPQNLSASRPQDRQFILSSKKLLLSDSGFYLCAWDRNYGYTFGSGTRLTVV.

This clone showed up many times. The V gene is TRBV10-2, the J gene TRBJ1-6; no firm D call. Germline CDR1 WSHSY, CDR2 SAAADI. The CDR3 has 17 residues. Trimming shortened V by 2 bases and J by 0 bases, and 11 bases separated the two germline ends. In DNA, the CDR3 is TGCGCCAGCAGTGAGGATATTTTGAGCTCCTATAATTCACCCCTCCACTTT. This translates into CASSEDILSSYNSPLHF.

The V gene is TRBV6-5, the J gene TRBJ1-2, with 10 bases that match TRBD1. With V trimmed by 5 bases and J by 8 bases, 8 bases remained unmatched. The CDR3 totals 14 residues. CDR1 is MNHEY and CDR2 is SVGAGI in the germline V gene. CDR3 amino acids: CASSPDRGMSGYTF. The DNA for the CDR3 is TGTGCCAGCAGTCCGGACAGGGGGATGAGCGGCTACACCTTC.

CDR3 loop: CASSLEGSPTDTQYF. CDR3 DNA sequence: TGTGCCAGCAGCTTAGAAGGCAGTCCCACAGATACGCAGTATTTT. J is TRBJ2-3 and V is TRBV11-2; D call uncertain. CDR3 length equals 15 residues. Germline values: CDR1 SGHAT, CDR2 FQNNGV. Trimming left V 0 bases short and J 2 bases short, with 9 bases between.

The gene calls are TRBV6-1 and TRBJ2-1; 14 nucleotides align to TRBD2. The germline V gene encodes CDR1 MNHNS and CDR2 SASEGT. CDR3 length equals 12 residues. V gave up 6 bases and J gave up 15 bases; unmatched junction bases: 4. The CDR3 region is CASRGLAGVVFF. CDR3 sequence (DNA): TGTGCCAGCAGGGGACTAGCGGGGGTTGTGTTCTTC.

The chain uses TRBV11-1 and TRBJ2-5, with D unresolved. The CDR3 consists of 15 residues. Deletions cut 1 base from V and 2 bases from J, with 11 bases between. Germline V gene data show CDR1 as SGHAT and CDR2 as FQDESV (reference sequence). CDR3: CASSLEGYRQETQYF. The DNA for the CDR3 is TGTGCCAGCAGCTTAGAAGGGTACAGACAAGAGACCCAGTACTTC. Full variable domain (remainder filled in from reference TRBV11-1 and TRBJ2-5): EAEVAQSPRYKITEKSQAVAFWCDPISGHATLYWYRQILGQGPELLVQFQDESVVDDSQLPKDRFSAERLKGVDSTLKIQPAELGDSAMYLCASSLEGYRQETQYFGPGTRLLVL.

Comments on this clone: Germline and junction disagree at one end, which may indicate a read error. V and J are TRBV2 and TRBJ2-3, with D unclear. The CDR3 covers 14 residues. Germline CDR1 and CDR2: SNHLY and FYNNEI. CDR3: CASREGLRENTQYF. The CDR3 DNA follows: TGTGCCAGCAGAGAAGGCCTCAGAGAGAATACGCAGTATTTT.

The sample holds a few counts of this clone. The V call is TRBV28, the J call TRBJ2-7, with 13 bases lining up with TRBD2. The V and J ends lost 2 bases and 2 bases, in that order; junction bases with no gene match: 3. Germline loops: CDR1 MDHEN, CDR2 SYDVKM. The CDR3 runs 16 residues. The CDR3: CASSLHTSGGAYEQYF. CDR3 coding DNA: TGTGCCAGCAGTTTACACACTAGCGGGGGGGCCTACGAGCAGTACTTC.

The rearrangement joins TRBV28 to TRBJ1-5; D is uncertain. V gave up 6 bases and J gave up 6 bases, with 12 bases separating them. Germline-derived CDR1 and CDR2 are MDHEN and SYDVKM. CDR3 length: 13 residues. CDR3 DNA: TGTGCCAGCAGCGCGCTGGATGGTCAGCCCCAGCATTTT. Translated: CASSALDGQPQHF.

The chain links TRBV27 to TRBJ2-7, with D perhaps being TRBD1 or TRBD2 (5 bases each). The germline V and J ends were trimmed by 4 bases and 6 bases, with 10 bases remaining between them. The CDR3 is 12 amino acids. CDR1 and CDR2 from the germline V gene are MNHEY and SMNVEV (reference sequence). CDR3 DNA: TGTGCCAGCAGTTCGGGACGATCCGAGCAGTACTTC. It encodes CASSSGRSEQYF.

CDR3 region: CATDLGTANYGYTF. CDR3 bases: TGTGCCACGGACCTCGGGACAGCTAACTATGGCTACACCTTC. This chain uses TRBV6-5 with TRBJ1-2, with TRBD1 matching 7 bases. CDR3 size: 14 residues. In germline, CDR1 is MNHEY, CDR2 SVGAGI. J gave up 0 bases and V 10 bases, and 8 bases lay outside the gene matches.

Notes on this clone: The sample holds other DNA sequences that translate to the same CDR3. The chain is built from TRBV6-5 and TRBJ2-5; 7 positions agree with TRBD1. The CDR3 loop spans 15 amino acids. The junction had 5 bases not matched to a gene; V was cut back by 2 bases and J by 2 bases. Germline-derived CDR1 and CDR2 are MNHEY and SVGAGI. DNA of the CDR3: TGTGCCAGCAGTTACGGAACAGGGGTTCAAGAGACCCAGTACTTC. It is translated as CASSYGTGVQETQYF.

DNA of the CDR3: TGTGCCAGCAGCAGCCTAACAGGGGTTAATGAGCAGTTCTTC. Protein: CASSSLTGVNEQFF. The rearrangement links TRBV6-6 to TRBJ2-1; 7 bases line up with TRBD1. Germline lookup yields CDR1 MNHNY and CDR2 SVGAGI (reference sequence). The CDR3 runs to 14 residues. The V and J ends lost 6 bases and 7 bases, in that order; junction bases with no gene match: 9.

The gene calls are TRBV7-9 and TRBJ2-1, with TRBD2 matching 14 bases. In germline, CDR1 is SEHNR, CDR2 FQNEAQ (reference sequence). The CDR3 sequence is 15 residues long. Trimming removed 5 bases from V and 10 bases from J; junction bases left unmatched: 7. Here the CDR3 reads CASSPGTSGSPEQFF. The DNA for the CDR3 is TGTGCCAGCAGCCCCGGGACTAGCGGGAGCCCGGAGCAGTTCTTC. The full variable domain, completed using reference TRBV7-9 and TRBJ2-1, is DTGVSQNPRHKITKRGQNVTFRCDPISEHNRLYWYRQTLGQGPEFLTYFQNEAQLEKSRLLSDRFSAERPKGSFSTLEIQRTEQGDSAMYLCASSPGTSGSPEQFFGPGTRLTVL.

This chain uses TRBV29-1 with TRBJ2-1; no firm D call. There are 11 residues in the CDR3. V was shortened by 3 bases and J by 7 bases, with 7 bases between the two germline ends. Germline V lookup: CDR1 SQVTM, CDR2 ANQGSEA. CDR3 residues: CSVDRLNEQFF. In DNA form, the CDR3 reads TGCAGCGTTGATAGGTTAAATGAGCAGTTCTTC.